The clone carrying this TCR beta chain was observed a handful of times. The antigen remains undetermined. The CDR3 is 15 residues long. CDR1 is ENHRY, CDR2 SYGVKD, per germline. The V gene end was trimmed by 7 bases and the J gene end by 2 bases; junction bases not matched to a gene: 8. Each CDR3 protein gets one entry after TCRdb re-called the RT-PCR reads with MiXCR. The repertoire holds about 780,000 distinct CDR3 sequences, with under 20% as singletons. These data belong to a study of response to subunit inactivated influenza vaccine. Broader study findings: Each seasonal flu vaccination may recruit only limited new T cells, authors suggested.

The sequence derives from a man between 45 and 60 years old who received an inactivated influenza vaccine. V usage is TRBV10-3 and J usage is TRBJ1-1; 9 bases line up with TRBD1. This sample comprised PBMCs from blood, obtained approximately 5 days after vaccination. CDR3 nucleotides: TGTGCCATCACCCCGACAGGGGGGTTTAACACTGAAGCTTTCTTT. Translation gives CAITPTGGFNTEAFF.